The 32 T cell receptor beta chains below all came from one sample that was sequenced in a study of cytomegalovirus exposure and HLA in healthy donors. The PCR used 60 Vbeta and 13 Jbeta primers. Only in-frame clones appear in the TCRdb table, and some are missing; sequencing was by immunoSEQ multiplex PCR. This table has roughly 110,000 clones, roughly 80% appearing once. Input material: PBMCs. Receptors were obtained from a man younger than 45 in good health and CMV-seropositive.

V is TRBV6-5 and J is TRBJ1-1, with D possibly being TRBD1 (6 bases). There are 15 residues in the CDR3. Trimming left V 0 bases short and J 2 bases short, with 10 bases between. Germline values: CDR1 MNHEY, CDR2 SVGAGI. This CDR3 is CASSYSKGDNTEAFF. The DNA for the CDR3 is TGTGCCAGCAGTTACTCGAAGGGGGATAACACTGAAGCTTTCTTT.

CDR3 sequence reads: CASSVGGTSGAETQYF. In nucleotides, the CDR3 is TGTGCCAGCAGCGTAGGGGGGACTAGTGGCGCAGAGACCCAGTACTTC. The chain recombines TRBV9 with TRBJ2-5, with TRBD2 matching over 8 bases. Germline CDR1 reads SGDLS; CDR2 reads YYNGEE. V shed 0 bases, J shed 4 bases, and the junction held 8 bases outside the gene matches. The CDR3 has 16 residues.

In DNA form, the CDR3 reads TGCGCCAGCAGCCAAGGCGACCTAGCGGAAGAGACCCAGTACTTC. It yields the protein CASSQGDLAEETQYF. J is TRBJ2-5 and V is TRBV4-1, with 7 bases lining up with TRBD2. Looked up from germline, CDR1 is MGHRA and CDR2 is YSYEKL. CDR3 length equals 15 residues. V gave up 1 base and J gave up 3 bases; unmatched junction bases: 5.

The chain uses TRBV5-4 and TRBJ2-7; TRBD2 matches at 10 bases. The V and J ends lost 0 bases and 3 bases, in that order; junction bases with no gene match: 6. The CDR3 spans 16 residues. Germline V gene sequence: CDR1 SGHNT, CDR2 YYREEE (reference sequence). CDR3 in amino acids: CASSLASGGNFYEQYF. The CDR3 DNA follows: TGTGCCAGCAGCTTGGCTAGCGGGGGTAATTTCTACGAGCAGTACTTC.

This chain uses TRBV4-1 with TRBJ2-1, with a possible D match to TRBD2 (6 bases). This CDR3 is 19 amino acids long. Germline V gene data show CDR1 as MGHRA and CDR2 as YSYEKL. Trimming took off 3 bases at V and 4 bases at J, with 25 bases between the two ends. As DNA, the CDR3 is TGCGCCAGCAGCCACCTCGTCCAGCTCAATCTGGGGGGTTACAATGAGCAGTTCTTC. This encodes CASSHLVQLNLGGYNEQFF.

The chain couples TRBV6-5 to TRBJ1-3, with D unclear. CDR1 and CDR2 from the germline V gene are MNHEY and SVGAGI. CDR3 size: 13 residues. The germline V and J ends were trimmed by 4 bases and 0 bases, with 4 bases remaining between them. The CDR3, as DNA: TGTGCCAGCAGTTCGCGCTCTGGAAACACCATATATTTT. Protein product: CASSSRSGNTIYF.

This clone has only a few counts. V and J are TRBV5-1 and TRBJ2-2, with TRBD2 matching over 13 bases. The ends lost 3 bases at V and 3 bases at J; junction bases unmatched: 2. The length of the CDR3 is 16 residues. From germline, CDR1 is SGHRS and CDR2 YFSETQ. The CDR3 DNA reads as TGCGCCAGCAGCTCAGGACTAGCGGGAGACACCGGGGAGCTGTTTTTT. Amino acid sequence: CASSSGLAGDTGELFF.

This rearrangement joins TRBV5-1 to TRBJ2-7; D is unresolved. Germline loops: CDR1 SGHRS, CDR2 YFSETQ. Deletions cut 2 bases from V and 6 bases from J, with 15 bases between. This CDR3 is built from 14 residues. The CDR3 DNA follows: TGCGCCAGCAGCTTTCTTGGCCAATTCCCCGAGCAGTACTTC. It specifies CASSFLGQFPEQYF.

J is TRBJ2-2 and V is TRBV28, with TRBD1 matching over 7 bases. In germline, CDR1 is MDHEN, CDR2 SYDVKM. This CDR3 contains 15 residues. After removal of 3 bases from V and 1 base from J, the junction contained 2 bases not matched to a gene. The CDR3 region has the DNA TGTGCCAGCAGTTTGAGGACAGGGAACACCGGGGAGCTGTTTTTT. Translated, it gives CASSLRTGNTGELFF. The full variable domain, rest sourced from reference TRBV28 and TRBJ2-2, is DVKVTQSSRYLVKRTGEKVFLECVQDMDHENMFWYRQDPGLGLRLIYFSYDVKMKEKGDIPEGYSVSREKKERFSLILESASTNQTSMYLCASSLRTGNTGELFFGEGSRLTVL.

This clone was counted a few times. CDR3 DNA: TGTGCCAGCAGCTTACCCGGTCAGCCCCAGCATTTT. It encodes CASSLPGQPQHF. The V call is TRBV7-9, the J call TRBJ1-5; D ambiguous. The CDR3 has 12 amino acids. In germline, CDR1 is SEHNR, CDR2 FQNEAQ (reference sequence). With 2 bases removed from V and 6 bases from J, the gap between germline ends came to 5 bases.

The chain links TRBV27 to TRBJ2-7, with 12 bases aligning to TRBD2. The CDR3 sequence is 14 residues long. Trimming cost V 6 bases and J 4 bases; bases outside gene matches: 4. Germline V gene data show CDR1 as MNHEY and CDR2 as SMNVEV (reference sequence). The chain's CDR3 is CASSMTSGGYEQYF. The CDR3 coding sequence is TGTGCCAGCAGCATGACTAGCGGGGGATACGAGCAGTACTTC.

As regards this clone: The junction departs from germline at one end; a sequencing error may be responsible. The V and J genes are TRBV2 and TRBJ1-2; D might be TRBD1 (6 bases). The CDR3 covers 12 residues. Germline CDR1 and CDR2: SNHLY and FYNNEI. The CDR3 nucleotides are TGTGCCAGCATCATAGTCCTGGGACATCAACGCTTC. Its protein product is CASIIVLGHQRF.

V and J are TRBV30 and TRBJ2-6, with D possibly TRBD2 on 5 matching bases. Germline assignment: CDR1 GTSNPN and CDR2 SVGIG (reference sequence). Deletions cut 6 bases from V and 2 bases from J, with 11 bases between. The CDR3 contains 14 residues. DNA for the CDR3: TGTGCCTGCCCAAGGCGGGCTGGGGCCAACGTCCTGACTTTC. It codes for CACPRRAGANVLTF.

The genes are TRBV2 and TRBJ1-5, with a weak D call TRBD1 (6 bases). The V gene's germline CDR1 is SNHLY and CDR2 FYNNEI. Between the trimmed V and J ends, which lost 8 bases and 3 bases, there was a span of 11 bases. The CDR3 has 13 amino acids. As DNA, the CDR3 is TGTGCCAGCCTAGGGGACACCAATCAGCCCCAGCATTTT. This encodes CASLGDTNQPQHF.

The chain uses TRBV5-1 and TRBJ1-1, with D perhaps matching TRBD1 (5 bases). The CDR3 is 14 amino acids. Germline CDR1 SGHRS, CDR2 YFSETQ. V lost 6 bases, J lost 4 bases, and 16 bases lay in between. CDR3 region: CASNIWGPGTEAFF. The CDR3 nucleotides read TGCGCCAGCAACATCTGGGGCCCTGGCACTGAAGCTTTCTTT.

V and J are TRBV5-1 and TRBJ1-1; D uncertain. Trimming cost V 0 bases and J 1 base, with 7 bases left between them. The CDR3 totals 14 residues. The germline CDR1 and CDR2 sequences are SGHRS and YFSETQ. The CDR3 loop reads CASSLDSQNTEAFF. CDR3 coding DNA: TGCGCCAGCAGCTTGGACAGCCAGAACACTGAAGCTTTCTTT.

V and J are TRBV10-3 and TRBJ2-1; the match to TRBD2 covers 14 bases. This CDR3 contains 15 residues. Germline V gene lookup returns CDR1 ENHRY and CDR2 SYGVKD. J gave up 10 bases and V 5 bases, and 7 bases lay outside the gene matches. The CDR3, as DNA: TGTGCCATCAGTACCGGACTAGCGGGAGGACAGGAGCAGTTCTTC. The encoded protein is CAISTGLAGGQEQFF.

This clone was seen once. The chain has TRBV6-4 and TRBJ2-3; TRBD1 is a possible D gene (5 bases). Germline CDR1 reads MRHNA; CDR2 reads SNTAGT. CDR3 length: 16 residues. Trimming removed 5 bases at V and 1 base at J, with 16 bases between. Here the CDR3 reads CASSFYRQPCTDTQYF. The CDR3 DNA is TGTGCCAGCAGTTTCTATCGACAGCCCTGCACAGATACGCAGTATTTT.

This sequence joins TRBV30 and TRBJ2-7; the D gene is possibly TRBD2 (6 bases). V was pared by 0 bases and J by 3 bases, with 9 bases between. From germline, CDR1 is GTSNPN and CDR2 SVGIG (reference sequence). CDR3 length: 13 amino acids. The CDR3 sequence: CAWSVLASYEQYV. CDR3 nucleotide sequence: TGTGCCTGGAGTGTACTAGCTAGCTACGAGCAGTACGTC.

The chain carries TRBV27 and TRBJ2-1; TRBD2 is a possible D gene (6 bases). The CDR3 loop spans 14 amino acids. V gave up 6 bases and J gave up 6 bases, with 15 bases separating them. Looked up from germline, CDR1 is MNHEY and CDR2 is SMNVEV (reference sequence). The CDR3 DNA reads as TGTGCCAGCAGCCAACTAGCATCGGCCAATGAGCAGTTCTTC. Translating gives CASSQLASANEQFF.

V gene TRBV28 combines with J gene TRBJ2-5; possibly TRBD1 for D (5 bases). Near its end, the DNA agrees better with TRBJ2-7, so the J call may be wrong. Germline CDR1 reads MDHEN; CDR2 reads SYDVKM. This CDR3 has 14 amino acids. The CDR3 sequence is CASSFKGYLYEQYF. CDR3 DNA sequence: TGTGCCAGCAGTTTTAAGGGGTACCTCTACGAGCAGTACTTC.

The chain combines TRBV19 with TRBJ1-4, with a weak D call TRBD1 (6 bases). Trimming pared 8 bases from V and 10 bases from J, leaving 17 bases between. The CDR3 is 13 amino acids. Germline lookup yields CDR1 LNHDA and CDR2 SQIVND (reference sequence). The chain's CDR3 is CASSGVTGGKLFF. The CDR3 region has the DNA TGTGCCAGTTCAGGGGTGACGGGGGGAAAACTGTTTTTT. Supplemented by reference TRBV19 and TRBJ1-4, the full variable domain reads DGGITQSPKYLFRKEGQNVTLSCEQNLNHDAMYWYRQDPGQGLRLIYYSQIVNDFQKGDIAEGYSVSREKKESFPLTVTSAQKNPTAFYLCASSGVTGGKLFFGSGTQLSVL.

This clone was recorded a few times. The chain couples TRBV11-2 to TRBJ2-7; 7 bases fit TRBD1. The CDR3 sequence is 13 residues long. The V segment lost 5 bases and the J segment 4 bases; nucleotides outside the gene matches: 5. Germline assignment: CDR1 SGHAT and CDR2 FQNNGV. The chain's CDR3 is CASSKGTVYEQYV. CDR3 DNA sequence: TGTGCCAGCAGCAAAGGGACAGTTTACGAGCAGTACGTC.

The genes are TRBV19 and TRBJ1-5; D is possibly TRBD1 (5 bases). Germline V CDR1 and CDR2: LNHDA, SQIVND (reference sequence). The CDR3 is 17 residues long. Trimming took 0 bases from V and 1 from J, leaving 13 bases between them. The CDR3 coding sequence is TGTGCCAGTAGTATAGATTGGTCAGGGCGAAGCAATCAGCCCCAGCATTTT. Translating gives CASSIDWSGRSNQPQHF. The full variable domain, rest sourced from reference TRBV19 and TRBJ1-5, is DGGITQSPKYLFRKEGQNVTLSCEQNLNHDAMYWYRQDPGQGLRLIYYSQIVNDFQKGDIAEGYSVSREKKESFPLTVTSAQKNPTAFYLCASSIDWSGRSNQPQHFGDGTRLSIL.

The V call is TRBV29-1, the J call TRBJ1-1; 7 nucleotides agree with TRBD1. The V segment lost 7 bases and the J segment 7 bases; nucleotides outside the gene matches: 9. The CDR3 sequence is 12 residues long. Looked up from germline, CDR1 is SQVTM and CDR2 is ANQGSEA. The CDR3 region has the DNA TGCAGCGGAGGGACAGATCTTTATGAAGCTTTCTTT. Its protein product is CSGGTDLYEAFF.

The chain combines TRBV28 with TRBJ1-4; 7 bases match TRBD1. There are 15 residues in the CDR3. With 5 bases clipped from V and 7 bases from J, the junction kept 10 bases outside the gene matches. Germline-derived CDR1 and CDR2 are MDHEN and SYDVKM. Here the CDR3 reads CASSPPGQSGEKLFF. The CDR3 DNA reads as TGTGCCAGCAGTCCGCCGGGACAGTCGGGTGAAAAACTGTTTTTT. The full variable domain, rest sourced from reference TRBV28 and TRBJ1-4, is DVKVTQSSRYLVKRTGEKVFLECVQDMDHENMFWYRQDPGLGLRLIYFSYDVKMKEKGDIPEGYSVSREKKERFSLILESASTNQTSMYLCASSPPGQSGEKLFFGSGTQLSVL.

CDR3 sequence reads: CTSSPTTSGTGGELFF. In DNA, the CDR3 is TGCACCAGCAGCCCTACAACTAGCGGGACTGGCGGGGAGCTGTTTTTT. The chain has TRBV1 and TRBJ2-2; the table calls TRBD2, which could not be checked here. TRBV1 is reported as a pseudogene. The CDR3 consists of 16 residues.

This chain connects TRBV7-9 to TRBJ2-1; 8 positions agree with TRBD1. Germline trimming cut 5 bases from V and 0 bases from J; bases unmatched to any gene: 3. Germline CDR1 SEHNR, CDR2 FQNEAQ (reference sequence). The CDR3 consists of 15 residues. In DNA form, the CDR3 reads TGTGCCAGCAGCCAGACAGGGGCCTCCTACAATGAGCAGTTCTTC. Translating gives CASSQTGASYNEQFF.

The chain uses TRBV7-8 and TRBJ2-1; a possible D gene is TRBD1 (6 bases). The germline CDR1 and CDR2 sequences are SGHVS and FQNEAQ. The CDR3 is made up of 16 amino acids. V was pared by 0 bases and J by 2 bases, with 11 bases between. The CDR3 DNA follows: TGTGCCAGCAGCTTAGCGGAGGCAGGGGCCTACAATGAGCAGTTCTTC. Protein sequence: CASSLAEAGAYNEQFF. Variable domain in full (rest from reference TRBV7-8 and TRBJ2-1): GAGVSQSPRYKVAKRGQDVALRCDPISGHVSLFWYQQALGQGPEFLTYFQNEAQLDKSGLPSDRFFAERPEGSVSTLKIQRTQQEDSAVYLCASSLAEAGAYNEQFFGPGTRLTVL.

The chain carries TRBV9 and TRBJ1-1; the D is unclear. Germline assignment: CDR1 SGDLS and CDR2 YYNGEE. Deletions cut 0 bases from V and 0 bases from J, with 6 bases between. The CDR3 is 14 amino acids. The CDR3 DNA sequence: TGTGCCAGCAGCGTAGAACGGGTGAACACTGAAGCTTTCTTT. Its translation is CASSVERVNTEAFF.

The chain recombines TRBV9 with TRBJ2-5, with 7 bases that match TRBD1. The CDR3 is made up of 14 amino acids. The germline CDR1 and CDR2 sequences are SGDLS and YYNGEE. Trimming took 0 bases from V and 4 from J; bases not matched to a gene: 3. The chain's CDR3 is CASSVVPGGETQYF. CDR3 in DNA: TGTGCCAGCAGCGTAGTTCCAGGGGGAGAGACCCAGTACTTC.

This clone was seen once. The gene calls are TRBV5-1 and TRBJ2-2; TRBD2 matches at 13 bases. CDR3 length: 15 amino acids. Looked up from germline, CDR1 is SGHRS and CDR2 is YFSETQ. The junction had 1 base not matched to a gene; V was cut back by 3 bases and J by 5 bases. The CDR3 sequence is CASSSTSGRTGELFF. The CDR3 DNA follows: TGCGCCAGCAGCTCGACTAGCGGGAGGACCGGGGAGCTGTTTTTT.